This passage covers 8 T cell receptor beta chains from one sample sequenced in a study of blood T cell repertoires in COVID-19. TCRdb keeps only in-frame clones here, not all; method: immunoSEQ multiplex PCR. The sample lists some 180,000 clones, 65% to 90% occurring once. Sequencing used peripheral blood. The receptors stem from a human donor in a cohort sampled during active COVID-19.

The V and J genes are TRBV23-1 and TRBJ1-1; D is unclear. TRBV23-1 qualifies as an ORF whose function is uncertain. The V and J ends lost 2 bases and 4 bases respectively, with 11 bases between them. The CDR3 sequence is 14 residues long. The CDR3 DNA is TGCGCCAGCAGTCAACTCCAGGTTCGCACTGAAGCTTTCTTT. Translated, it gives CASSQLQVRTEAFF.

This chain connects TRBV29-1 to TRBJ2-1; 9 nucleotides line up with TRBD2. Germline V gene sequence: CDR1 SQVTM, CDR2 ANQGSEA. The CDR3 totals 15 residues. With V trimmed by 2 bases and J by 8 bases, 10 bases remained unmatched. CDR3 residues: CSVERSGGRDDEQFF. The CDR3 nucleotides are TGCAGCGTTGAAAGGAGTGGCGGGAGGGACGATGAGCAGTTCTTC.

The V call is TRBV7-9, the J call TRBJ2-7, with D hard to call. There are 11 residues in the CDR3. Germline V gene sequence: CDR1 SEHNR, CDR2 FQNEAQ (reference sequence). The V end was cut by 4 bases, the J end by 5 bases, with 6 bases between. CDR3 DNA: TGTGCCAGCAGCTCAGTGGACGAGCAGTACTTC. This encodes CASSSVDEQYF.

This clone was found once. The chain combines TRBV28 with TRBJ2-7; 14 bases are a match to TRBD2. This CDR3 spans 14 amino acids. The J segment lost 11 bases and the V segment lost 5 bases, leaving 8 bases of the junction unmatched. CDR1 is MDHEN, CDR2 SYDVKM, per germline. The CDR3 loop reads CASSDPGLAGAKYF. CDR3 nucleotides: TGTGCCAGCAGTGACCCGGGACTAGCGGGAGCGAAGTACTTC.

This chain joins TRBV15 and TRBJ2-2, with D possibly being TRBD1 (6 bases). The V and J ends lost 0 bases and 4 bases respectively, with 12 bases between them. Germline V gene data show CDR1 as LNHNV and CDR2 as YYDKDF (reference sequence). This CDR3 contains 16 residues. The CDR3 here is CATSRDTGWSTGELFF. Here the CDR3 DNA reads TGTGCCACCAGCAGAGACACAGGGTGGAGCACCGGGGAGCTGTTTTTT.

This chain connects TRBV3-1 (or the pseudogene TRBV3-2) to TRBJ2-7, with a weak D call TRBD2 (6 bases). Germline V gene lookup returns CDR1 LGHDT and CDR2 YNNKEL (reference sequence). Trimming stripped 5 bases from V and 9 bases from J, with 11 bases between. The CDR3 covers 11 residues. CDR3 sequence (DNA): TGTGCCAGCAGCATGGGGGGACGGCAGTACTTC. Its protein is CASSMGGRQYF.

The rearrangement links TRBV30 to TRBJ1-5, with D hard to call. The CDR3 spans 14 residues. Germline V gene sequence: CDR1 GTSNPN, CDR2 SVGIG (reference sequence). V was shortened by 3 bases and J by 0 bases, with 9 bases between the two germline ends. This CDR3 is CAWSPASSNQPQHF. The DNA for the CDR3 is TGTGCCTGGAGCCCCGCGAGTAGCAATCAGCCCCAGCATTTT. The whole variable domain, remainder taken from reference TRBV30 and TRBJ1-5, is SQTIHQWPATLVQPVGSPLSLECTVEGTSNPNLYWYRQAAGRGLQLLFYSVGIGQISSEVPQNLSASRPQDRQFILSSKKLLLSDSGFYLCAWSPASSNQPQHFGDGTRLSIL.

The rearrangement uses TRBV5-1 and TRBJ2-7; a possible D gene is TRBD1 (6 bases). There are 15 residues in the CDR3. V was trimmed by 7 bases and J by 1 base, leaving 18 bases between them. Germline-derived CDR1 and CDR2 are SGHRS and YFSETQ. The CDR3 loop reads CASVTRPGHSYEQYF. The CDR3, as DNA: TGCGCCAGCGTCACACGACCGGGACATTCCTACGAGCAGTACTTC.